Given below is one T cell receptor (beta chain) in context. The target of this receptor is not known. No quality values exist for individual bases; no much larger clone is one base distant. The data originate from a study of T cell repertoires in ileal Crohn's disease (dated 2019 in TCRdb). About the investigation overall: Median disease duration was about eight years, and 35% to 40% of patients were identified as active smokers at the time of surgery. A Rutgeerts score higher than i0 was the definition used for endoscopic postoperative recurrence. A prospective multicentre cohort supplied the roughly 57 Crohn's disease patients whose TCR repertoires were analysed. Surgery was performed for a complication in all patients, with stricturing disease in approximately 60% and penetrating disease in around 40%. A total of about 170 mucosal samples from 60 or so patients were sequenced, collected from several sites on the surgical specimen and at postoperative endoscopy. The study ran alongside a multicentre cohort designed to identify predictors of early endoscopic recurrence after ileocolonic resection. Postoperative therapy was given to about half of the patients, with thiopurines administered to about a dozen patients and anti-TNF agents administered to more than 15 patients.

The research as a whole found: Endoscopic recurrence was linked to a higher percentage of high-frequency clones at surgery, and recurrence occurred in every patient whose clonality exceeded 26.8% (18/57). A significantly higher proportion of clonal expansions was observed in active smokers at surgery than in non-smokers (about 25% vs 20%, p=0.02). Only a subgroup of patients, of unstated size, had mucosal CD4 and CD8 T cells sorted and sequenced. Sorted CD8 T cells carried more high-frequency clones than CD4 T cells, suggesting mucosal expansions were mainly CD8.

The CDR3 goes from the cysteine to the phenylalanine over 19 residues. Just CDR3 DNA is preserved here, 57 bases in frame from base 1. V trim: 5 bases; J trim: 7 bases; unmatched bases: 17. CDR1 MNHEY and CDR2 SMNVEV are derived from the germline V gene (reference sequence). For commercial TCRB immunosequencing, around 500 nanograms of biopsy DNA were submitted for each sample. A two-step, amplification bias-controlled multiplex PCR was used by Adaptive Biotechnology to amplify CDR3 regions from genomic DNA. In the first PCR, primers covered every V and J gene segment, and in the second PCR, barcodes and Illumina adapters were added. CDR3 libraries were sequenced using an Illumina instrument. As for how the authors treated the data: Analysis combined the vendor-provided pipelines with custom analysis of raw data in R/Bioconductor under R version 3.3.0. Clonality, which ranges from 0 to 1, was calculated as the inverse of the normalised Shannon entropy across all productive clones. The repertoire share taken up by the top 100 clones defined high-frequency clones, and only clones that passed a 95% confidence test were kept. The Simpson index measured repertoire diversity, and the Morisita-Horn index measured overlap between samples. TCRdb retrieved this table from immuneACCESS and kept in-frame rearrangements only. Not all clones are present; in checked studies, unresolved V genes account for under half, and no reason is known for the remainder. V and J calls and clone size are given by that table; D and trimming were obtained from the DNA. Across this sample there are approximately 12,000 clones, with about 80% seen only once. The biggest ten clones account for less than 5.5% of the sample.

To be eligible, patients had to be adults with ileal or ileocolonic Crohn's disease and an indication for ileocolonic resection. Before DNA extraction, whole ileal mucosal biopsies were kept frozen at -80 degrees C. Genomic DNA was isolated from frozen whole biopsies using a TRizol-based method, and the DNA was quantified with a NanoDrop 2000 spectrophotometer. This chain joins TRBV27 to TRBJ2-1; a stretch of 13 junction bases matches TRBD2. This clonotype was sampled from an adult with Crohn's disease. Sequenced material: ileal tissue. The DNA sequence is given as TGTGCCAGCAGTCTCGGGACTAGCGGGATATCCCCTCGGATGAATGAGCAGTTCTTC. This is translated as CASSLGTSGISPRMNEQFF.